This entry lists 30 T cell receptor beta chains sequenced from one sample in a study of T cell responses to AZD1222 COVID-19 vaccine. The assay was immunoSEQ multiplex PCR, and TCRdb's table has in-frame clones only and misses some. This repertoire shows more than 100,000 clones, roughly 88% found once; its top ten account for less than 4.5%. The sample in question was peripheral blood, obtained on day 0 of AZD1222 vaccination. The receptors derive from an adult in good health.

CDR3 region: CASRVEGLGSYTF. The CDR3 DNA reads TGCGCCAGCAGGGTAGAGGGGCTGGGTAGCTACACCTTC. The chain uses TRBV5-1 and TRBJ1-2, with a weak D call TRBD1 (5 bases). The germline gives CDR1 SGHRS, CDR2 YFSETQ. The CDR3 covers 13 residues. V was cut by 5 bases and J by 9 bases, with 17 bases left in between.

The rearrangement links TRBV2 to TRBJ1-2, with 7 positions matching TRBD1. The CDR3 contains 12 residues. V dropped 6 bases and J dropped 4; count of bases not matched to a gene: 2. CDR1 SNHLY and CDR2 FYNNEI come from the germline V gene. The CDR3 is CASSPGGYGYTF. The CDR3 DNA is TGTGCCAGCAGCCCAGGGGGCTATGGCTACACCTTC.

The rearrangement links TRBV18 to TRBJ2-3, with D tentatively TRBD1 or TRBD2 (6 bases each). From germline, CDR1 is KGHSH and CDR2 LQKENI. The V and J ends lost 2 bases and 4 bases respectively, with 19 bases between them. CDR3 length equals 17 residues. CDR3: CASSPTNGGQSPDTQYF. CDR3 nucleotide sequence: TGTGCCAGCTCACCAACTAACGGGGGACAAAGCCCAGATACGCAGTATTTT.

V usage is TRBV6-2 or TRBV6-3 and J usage is TRBJ2-3; 7 nucleotides agree with TRBD2. The CDR3 runs to 14 residues. V was clipped by 5 bases and J by 2 bases; unmatched bases: 4. From germline, CDR1 is MNHEY and CDR2 SVGEGT. CDR3 DNA: TGTGCCAGCAGTACGGGGGGAAACACAGATACGCAGTATTTT. It is translated as CASSTGGNTDTQYF.

This clone was recorded only once. The chain uses TRBV10-3 and TRBJ2-1; no clear D gene. The CDR3 is made up of 16 amino acids. With 3 bases removed from V and 7 bases from J, the gap between germline ends came to 19 bases. CDR1 ENHRY and CDR2 SYGVKD come from the germline V gene. The CDR3 sequence: CAISERQSLSGNEQFF. Here the CDR3 DNA reads TGTGCCATCAGTGAACGGCAGAGTTTATCTGGGAATGAGCAGTTCTTC.

CDR3 protein: CASMEGKTQYF. The CDR3 DNA sequence: TGTGCCAGCATGGAGGGAAAGACCCAGTACTTC. The chain combines TRBV12-3 or TRBV12-4 with TRBJ2-5; tentative D call: TRBD2 (6 bases). V lost 7 bases to trimming and J lost 6 bases, with 9 bases between them. CDR3 length: 11 amino acids.

The chain employs TRBV5-4 and TRBJ2-7; D unresolved. Germline V CDR1 and CDR2: SGHNT, YYREEE (reference sequence). This CDR3 comprises 12 residues. V shed 1 base and J shed 2 bases, with 4 bases lying between them. CDR3 sequence (DNA): TGTGCCAGCAGCTTGCCGGCCTACGAGCAGTACTTC. It yields the protein CASSLPAYEQYF.

V usage is TRBV29-1 and J usage is TRBJ2-3; 7 bases agree with TRBD2. Germline V gene lookup returns CDR1 SQVTM and CDR2 ANQGSEA. CDR3 length: 17 amino acids. Germline trimming cut 0 bases from V and 0 bases from J; bases unmatched to any gene: 9. The CDR3 here is CSVEEPTTSSSTDTQYF. CDR3 nucleotides: TGCAGCGTTGAAGAACCCACGACTAGCTCTAGCACAGATACGCAGTATTTT.

The chain combines TRBV6-5 with TRBJ1-1, with a possible D match to TRBD1 (6 bases). Trimming shortened V by 2 bases and J by 4 bases, and 17 bases separated the two germline ends. Germline assignment: CDR1 MNHEY and CDR2 SVGAGI. This CDR3 contains 16 residues. The chain's CDR3 is CASSYIRGFISTEAFF. DNA for the CDR3: TGTGCCAGCAGTTACATAAGGGGGTTTATTAGCACTGAAGCTTTCTTT.

With regard to this clone: Other DNA sequences in the sample encode the same CDR3. The chain is built from TRBV12-3 or TRBV12-4 and TRBJ1-1; a possible D gene is TRBD1 (5 bases). V was shortened by 2 bases and J by 5 bases, with 9 bases between the two germline ends. The CDR3 spans 13 residues. CDR3 sequence (DNA): TGTGCCAGCAGTTTAAGGGGAGGGACTGAAGCTTTCTTT. This codes for CASSLRGGTEAFF.

This chain links TRBV19 with TRBJ1-2, with TRBD1 identical over 9 bases. This CDR3 is built from 16 residues. Germline CDR1 LNHDA, CDR2 SQIVND (reference sequence). J was trimmed by 1 base and V by 7 bases; bases with no gene match: 10. The CDR3 reads CASNRMGTGHNYGYTF. The CDR3 DNA reads as TGTGCCAGTAATCGAATGGGGACAGGGCATAACTATGGCTACACCTTC. The full variable domain, in which reference TRBV19 and TRBJ1-2 provide the parts outside the CDR3, is DGGITQSPKYLFRKEGQNVTLSCEQNLNHDAMYWYRQDPGQGLRLIYYSQIVNDFQKGDIAEGYSVSREKKESFPLTVTSAQKNPTAFYLCASNRMGTGHNYGYTFGSGTRLTVV.

The J gene is TRBJ1-3, the V gene TRBV6-5, with D uncertain. Trimming removed 3 bases at V and 3 bases at J, with 15 bases between. Germline CDR1 is MNHEY and CDR2 is SVGAGI. The CDR3 extends over 16 amino acids. The CDR3 protein is CASSYEGLGGGNTIYF. The CDR3 nucleotides are TGTGCCAGCAGTTATGAGGGTCTTGGCGGTGGAAACACCATATATTTT.

This chain links TRBV27 with TRBJ2-2, with D possibly being TRBD2 (5 bases). This CDR3 is built from 12 residues. Trimming took off 6 bases at V and 6 bases at J, with 8 bases between the two ends. The germline CDR1 and CDR2 sequences are MNHEY and SMNVEV (reference sequence). CDR3 sequence reads: CASSNSAGELFF. CDR3 coding DNA: TGTGCCAGCAGCAATAGCGCCGGGGAGCTGTTTTTT.

V gene TRBV2 combines with J gene TRBJ1-5; D not certain. The CDR3 is 13 residues long. Trimming removed 3 bases from V and 5 bases from J, with 8 bases in between. Germline CDR1 and CDR2: SNHLY and FYNNEI. CDR3 DNA sequence: TGTGCCAGCAGTGAGGACCTACATCAGCCCCAGCATTTT. Translated, it gives CASSEDLHQPQHF.

The chain couples TRBV6-1 to TRBJ2-5; D ambiguous. Trimming removed 3 bases from V and 2 bases from J, with 10 bases in between. CDR1 and CDR2 (germline): MNHNS, SASEGT. CDR3 length: 14 residues. The CDR3 is CASSDGQIQETQYF. The CDR3 DNA reads as TGTGCCAGCAGTGACGGGCAGATACAAGAGACCCAGTACTTC.

The chain links TRBV10-3 to TRBJ2-3, with 7 bases that match TRBD2. Looked up from germline, CDR1 is ENHRY and CDR2 is SYGVKD. There are 15 residues in the CDR3. With V trimmed by 5 bases and J by 0 bases, 5 bases remained unmatched. The CDR3 here is CAISKSGTSTDTQYF. In DNA form, the CDR3 reads TGTGCCATCAGTAAGAGCGGGACTAGCACAGATACGCAGTATTTT.

This chain connects TRBV3-1 (or the pseudogene TRBV3-2) to TRBJ1-5; D uncertain. This CDR3 is 16 amino acids long. Germline V CDR1 and CDR2: LGHDT, YNNKEL (reference sequence). Trimming took off 1 base at V and 9 bases at J, with 19 bases between the two ends. In DNA, the CDR3 is TGTGCCAGCAGCCAAGTGACGGATGCACCGGGTCGGCCCCAGCATTTT. Translated, it gives CASSQVTDAPGRPQHF.

The chain carries TRBV12-1 and TRBJ2-2; the D call of TRBD2 is as the table states it, not checked on the DNA. TRBV12-1 is labeled a pseudogene. The CDR3 totals 15 residues. CDR3 in DNA: TGTGCCAGCAGCCGGAGCGGGGGAGGAACCGGGGAGCTGTTTTTT. Its translation is CASSRSGGGTGELFF.

This CDR3 is CASSVDGTGGWELFF. The CDR3 DNA follows: TGTGCCAGCAGCGTAGACGGGACAGGGGGCTGGGAGCTGTTTTTT. The rearrangement joins TRBV9 to TRBJ2-2; 12 nucleotides line up with TRBD1. The V gene's germline CDR1 is SGDLS and CDR2 YYNGEE. The CDR3 runs to 15 residues. V lost 0 bases and J lost 9; bases outside the gene matches: 3.

The CDR3 reads CASSQGQSHSGANVLTF. The CDR3 region has the DNA TGCGCCAGCAGCCAGGGACAGTCACACTCTGGGGCCAACGTCCTGACTTTC. The rearrangement uses TRBV4-3 and TRBJ2-6; 7 nucleotides agree with TRBD1. Germline assignment: CDR1 LGHNA and CDR2 YSLEER. This CDR3 has 17 amino acids. V was pared by 3 bases and J by 0 bases, with 5 bases of the junction left unmatched.

The chain joins TRBV13 to TRBJ1-2, with 8 bases matching TRBD1. The CDR3 runs to 15 residues. Losses at the gene ends were 5 bases for V and 5 bases for J; bases not matched to a gene: 10. CDR1 PRHDT and CDR2 FYEKMQ come from the germline V gene (reference sequence). As DNA, the CDR3 is TGTGCCAGCAGCCCCTCTGGTGGGACAGGATATGGCTACACCTTC. Residues: CASSPSGGTGYGYTF.

The genes are TRBV6-5 and TRBJ1-1, with a tentative D call TRBD1 (5 bases). V was clipped by 2 bases and J by 5 bases, with 15 bases between them. The CDR3 is 15 amino acids. The germline V gene encodes CDR1 MNHEY and CDR2 SVGAGI. CDR3 amino acids: CASSYGDGLGTEAFF. DNA for the CDR3: TGTGCCAGCAGTTACGGGGACGGGTTGGGGACTGAAGCTTTCTTT.

This sequence joins TRBV13 and TRBJ1-4, with 10 positions matching TRBD1. The J segment lost 8 bases and the V segment lost 5 bases, leaving 5 bases of the junction unmatched. Germline lookup yields CDR1 PRHDT and CDR2 FYEKMQ (reference sequence). The CDR3 is made up of 14 amino acids. The CDR3 sequence: CASSHGDRGEKLFF. DNA for the CDR3: TGTGCCAGCAGCCATGGGGACAGGGGCGAAAAACTGTTTTTT.

The J gene is TRBJ2-5, the V gene TRBV5-5; weak D call: TRBD1 (7 bases). Germline CDR1 and CDR2: SGHKS and YYEKEE (reference sequence). The CDR3 is 14 amino acids. V was shortened by 5 bases and J by 5 bases, with 16 bases between the two germline ends. The CDR3 bases are TGTGCCAGCAGGCTTTTACAGGGGAGGGAGACCCAGTACTTC. Translation gives CASRLLQGRETQYF.

Turning to this clone: One end of the junction is discordant with germline, which a read error may explain. The gene calls are TRBV14 and TRBJ2-1; 8 bases are a match to TRBD1. CDR3 length: 12 amino acids. Germline V gives CDR1 SGHDN, CDR2 FVKESK. CDR3 amino acids: CASSQSRGRFIF. The CDR3 bases are TGTGCCAGCAGCCAGTCCAGGGGGCGTTTTATCTTC.

This clone was observed a handful of times. The chain links TRBV6-5 to TRBJ1-5, with TRBD1 matching over 8 bases. V trimming: 6 bases; J trimming: 6 bases; junction bases outside the gene matches: 10. The CDR3 totals 15 residues. The germline gives CDR1 MNHEY, CDR2 SVGAGI. Here the CDR3 reads CASRVDRGRFQPQHF. The CDR3 nucleotides read TGTGCCAGCAGAGTAGACAGGGGTCGGTTTCAGCCCCAGCATTTT.

The chain joins TRBV2 to TRBJ2-3; no firm D call. In germline, CDR1 is SNHLY, CDR2 FYNNEI. CDR3 size: 14 residues. V was cut by 2 bases and J by 2 bases, with 8 bases left in between. CDR3 coding DNA: TGTGCCAGCAGTGAACTTATCGCCACAGATACGCAGTATTTT. It encodes CASSELIATDTQYF.

V usage is TRBV7-3 and J usage is TRBJ2-2; D not certain. V gave up 2 bases and J gave up 6 bases, with 4 bases separating them. Germline assignment: CDR1 SGHTA and CDR2 FQGTGA. The CDR3 length is 12 residues. CDR3 residues: CASSLGPGELFF. The CDR3 nucleotides are TGTGCCAGCAGCTTAGGTCCCGGGGAGCTGTTTTTT.

The chain joins TRBV7-3 to TRBJ2-1, with D possibly TRBD2 on 7 matching bases. Germline V gene lookup returns CDR1 SGHTA and CDR2 FQGTGA. This CDR3 is built from 13 residues. The V end was cut by 6 bases, the J end by 6 bases, with 12 bases between. This chain's CDR3 is CASSRGGPNEQFF. CDR3 in DNA: TGTGCCAGCAGTCGCGGGGGCCCCAATGAGCAGTTCTTC.

In this sample, this clone turned up a few times. This sequence joins TRBV3-1 (or the pseudogene TRBV3-2) and TRBJ1-1; the D is unclear. The CDR3 length is 15 residues. Trimming removed 4 bases at V and 1 base at J, with 13 bases between. The germline V gene has CDR1 LGHDT and CDR2 YNNKEL (reference sequence). The CDR3 DNA follows: TGTGCCAGCAGCCTGAGGGAAGCCCCGAACACTGAAGCTTTCTTT. Encoded protein: CASSLREAPNTEAFF.